One sample yielded the 4 T cell receptor beta chains listed below, sequenced in a study of cytomegalovirus exposure and HLA in healthy donors. TCRdb keeps only in-frame clones here, not all; method: immunoSEQ multiplex PCR. The sample consists of roughly 52,000 clones, roughly 90% of them appearing once. Material: PBMCs. These receptors were collected from a man younger than 35 in good health and CMV-seronegative.

The chain carries TRBV30 and TRBJ2-3, with 14 bases fitting TRBD2. The CDR3 contains 16 residues. V lost 3 bases to trimming and J lost 5 bases; unmatched junction nucleotides: 7. Germline V gene lookup returns CDR1 GTSNPN and CDR2 SVGIG (reference sequence). CDR3 DNA sequence: TGTGCCTGGAGATTAGGACTAGCGGGAGGTCAAGATACGCAGTATTTT. It encodes CAWRLGLAGGQDTQYF.

This clone was seen a single time. V and J are TRBV10-3 and TRBJ2-1, with 8 bases lining up with TRBD1. Germline lookup yields CDR1 ENHRY and CDR2 SYGVKD. There are 14 residues in the CDR3. V shed 9 bases and J 8 bases; nucleotides not matched to a gene: 12. CDR3 sequence: CAIGQGPLKDEQFF. CDR3 sequence (DNA): TGTGCCATAGGACAGGGTCCCCTAAAGGATGAGCAGTTCTTC.

This clone was detected once. V is TRBV19 and J is TRBJ2-1; 7 positions agree with TRBD2. Germline V gene sequence: CDR1 LNHDA, CDR2 SQIVND (reference sequence). The J segment lost 7 bases and the V segment lost 0 bases, leaving 6 bases of the junction unmatched. The length of the CDR3 is 15 residues. The CDR3: CASSIERGRRNEQFF. CDR3 nucleotides: TGTGCCAGTAGTATAGAGCGGGGGAGGAGAAATGAGCAGTTCTTC.

The chain links TRBV2 to TRBJ1-5; the D is unclear. The CDR3 spans 15 residues. Trimming stripped 5 bases from V and 9 bases from J, with 20 bases between. Germline CDR1 and CDR2: SNHLY and FYNNEI. DNA for the CDR3: TGTGCCAGCAGTTACGGACTCACACCCAGTCTGCCCCAGCATTTT. It yields the protein CASSYGLTPSLPQHF.